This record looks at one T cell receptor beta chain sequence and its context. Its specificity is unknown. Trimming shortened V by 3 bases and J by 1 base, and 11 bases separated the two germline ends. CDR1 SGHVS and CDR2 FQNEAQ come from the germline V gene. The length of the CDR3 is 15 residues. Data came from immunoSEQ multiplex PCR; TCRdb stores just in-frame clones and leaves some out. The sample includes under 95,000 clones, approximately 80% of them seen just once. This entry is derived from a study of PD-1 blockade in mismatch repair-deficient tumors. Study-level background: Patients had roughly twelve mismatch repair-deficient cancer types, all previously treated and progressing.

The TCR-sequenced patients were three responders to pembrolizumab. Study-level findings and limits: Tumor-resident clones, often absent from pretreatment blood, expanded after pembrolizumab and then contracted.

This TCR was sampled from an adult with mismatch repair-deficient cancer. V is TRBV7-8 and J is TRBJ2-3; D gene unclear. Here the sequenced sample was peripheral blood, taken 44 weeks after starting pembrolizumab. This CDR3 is CASSLDRRGTDTQYF. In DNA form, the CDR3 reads TGTGCCAGCAGCTTGGACCGTCGGGGCACAGATACGCAGTATTTT.